This TCR beta chain was sequenced during a study of blood T cell repertoires in COVID-19. Overall study context: Nucleic acid was either cDNA or gDNA, and it came from T cells, B-cell-depleted T cells, or PBMCs.

The CDR3 has 15 residues. The J segment lost 4 bases and the V segment lost 5 bases, leaving 10 bases of the junction unmatched. CDR1 LGHDT and CDR2 YNNKEL come from the germline V gene (reference sequence). Participant-reported clinical history was the basis for cohort assignment. In the authors' workflow: Reference gene primer amplification gave nucleated cell count estimates. Measured with immunoSEQ multiplex PCR; TCRdb has only the in-frame clones, and not every one. That table furnishes V, J and clone size, whereas the DNA furnished D and trimming. The profile shows approximately 290,000 clones, over 75% of them singletons.

The origin of this receptor is a woman aged 25 to 39 who had recovered from COVID-19. Sequencing was carried out using PBMCs or T cells enriched from blood (not recorded which). V and J are TRBV3-1 (or the pseudogene TRBV3-2) and TRBJ2-7, with 8 bases lining up with TRBD2. CDR3 DNA sequence: TGTGCCAGCAGCGAAGGTTCGGGACTAGTGTACGAGCAGTACTTC. It is translated as CASSEGSGLVYEQYF.